This T cell receptor delta chain was sequenced in a study of gamma-delta T cells after stem cell transplantation. Deletions cut 0 bases from V and 0 bases from J, with 10 bases between. CDR3 length: 15 residues. CDR1 GEAIGNYY and CDR2 EKD come from the germline V gene. TCRdb re-analyzed the RT-PCR reads via CATT. Among 1,500 to 2,000 delta-chain clones listed, about 5% were seen once. The sequence was obtained from a human donor. It is not recorded whose cells these are; they may come from a transplant donor. The chain uses TRDV2 and TRDJ1; D is unclear. The source material was gamma-delta T cells. DNA of the CDR3: TGTGCCTGTGACACCGTCGGGGCTAACACCGATAAACTCATCTTT. It translates to CACDTVGANTDKLIF.